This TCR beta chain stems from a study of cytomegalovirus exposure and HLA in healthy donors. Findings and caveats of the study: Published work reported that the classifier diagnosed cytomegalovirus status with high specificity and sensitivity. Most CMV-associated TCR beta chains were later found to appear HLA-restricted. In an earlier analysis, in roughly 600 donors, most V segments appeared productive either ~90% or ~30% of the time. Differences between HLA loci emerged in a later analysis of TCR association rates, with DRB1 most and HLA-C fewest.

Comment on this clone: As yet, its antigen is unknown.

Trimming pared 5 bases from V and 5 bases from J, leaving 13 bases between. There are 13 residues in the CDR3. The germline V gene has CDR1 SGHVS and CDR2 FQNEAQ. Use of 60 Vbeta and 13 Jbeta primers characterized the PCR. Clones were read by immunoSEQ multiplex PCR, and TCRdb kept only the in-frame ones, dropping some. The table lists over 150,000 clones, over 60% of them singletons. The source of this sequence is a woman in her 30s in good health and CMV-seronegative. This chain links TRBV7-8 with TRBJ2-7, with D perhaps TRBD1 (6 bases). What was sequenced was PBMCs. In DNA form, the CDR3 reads TGTGCCAGCAGCCCGGACAGAAAGGACGAGCAGTACTTC. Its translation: CASSPDRKDEQYF.